This T cell receptor beta chain was found in a study of T-cell reconstitution after alpha-beta-depleted transplantation in children. This clonotype was counted between two and nine times. Germline CDR1 reads DFQATT; CDR2 reads SNEGSKA (reference sequence). The CDR3 is made up of 16 amino acids. The ends lost 4 bases at V and 5 bases at J; junction bases unmatched: 7. Preparing the TCRbeta library involved the use of unique molecular identifiers. TCRdb fed the PCR reads into MiXCR, producing one record per CDR3 protein. The sample contains hundreds of thousands of distinct CDR3 sequences, 12% of which appear only once.

The origin of this receptor is a human donor who donated a stem cell graft to a child with acute lymphoblastic leukemia. The genes are TRBV20-1 and TRBJ2-5; 16 bases are shared with TRBD2. The sequences come from PBMCs from the stem cell graft donor, collected from the stem cell graft. CDR3 loop: CSATGLAGGPGETQYF. The CDR3 coding sequence is TGCAGTGCTACGGGACTAGCGGGAGGGCCGGGGGAGACCCAGTACTTC.